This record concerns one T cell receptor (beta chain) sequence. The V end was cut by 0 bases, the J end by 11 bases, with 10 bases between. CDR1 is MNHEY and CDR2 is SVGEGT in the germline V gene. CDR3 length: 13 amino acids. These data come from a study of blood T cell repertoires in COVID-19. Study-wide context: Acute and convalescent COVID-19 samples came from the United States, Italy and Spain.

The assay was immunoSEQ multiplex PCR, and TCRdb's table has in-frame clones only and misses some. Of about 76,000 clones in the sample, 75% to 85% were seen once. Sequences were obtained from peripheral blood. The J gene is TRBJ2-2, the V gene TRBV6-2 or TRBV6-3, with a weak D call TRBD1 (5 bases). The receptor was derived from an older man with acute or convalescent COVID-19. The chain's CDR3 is CASSYSRQLELFF. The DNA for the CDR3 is TGTGCCAGCAGTTACTCGAGACAGCTCGAGCTGTTTTTT.